The 7 T cell receptor beta chains below come from one sample, sequenced in a study of memory B cells and T cells in multiple sclerosis (dated by TCRdb to between 2018 and 2020). These receptors' targets are unknown. After CFSE-labeled PBMCs were cultured without a stimulus, the autoproliferating (CFSEdim) and non-proliferating (CFSEhi) T cell fractions were sequenced separately. Altogether, some 50 million CFSE-labeled PBMCs were kept in culture for around seven days with no stimulus, after which the replicate wells were combined. The library was generated by the immunoSEQ multiplex PCR assay. Drawn from immuneACCESS, this table holds only the in-frame rearrangements with V and J called that TCRdb kept. Clones are partly lost; checked studies trace under half to an unresolved V gene and leave the rest unexplained. The sample records around 50,000 clones, almost 85% of which are singletons. The biggest ten clones account for 1.1% of the sample.

Sample: PBMCs from blood kept in culture. The receptors come from a human donor with multiple sclerosis.

The genes are TRBV7-2 and TRBJ2-7; tentatively, D is TRBD1 (5 bases). This CDR3 contains 16 residues. V lost 1 base and J lost 0, with 13 bases in between. Germline CDR1 and CDR2: SGHTA and FQGNSA. CDR3 in amino acids: CASSLGWPGSSYEQYF. The CDR3, as DNA: TGTGCCAGCAGCTTAGGCTGGCCAGGGTCCTCCTACGAGCAGTACTTC.

This chain links TRBV7-9 with TRBJ2-1; 7 positions agree with TRBD1. From germline, CDR1 is SEHNR and CDR2 FQNEAQ (reference sequence). Losses at the gene ends were 4 bases for V and 9 bases for J; bases not matched to a gene: 12. The CDR3 is 15 amino acids. The CDR3 DNA reads TGTGCCAGCAGCTCCCGCGTGGGACAGCACCTTGAGCAGTTCTTC. Amino acid sequence: CASSSRVGQHLEQFF.

The chain joins TRBV5-5 to TRBJ1-2, with TRBD1 matching over 8 bases. J lost 3 bases, V lost 4 bases, and 5 bases had no gene match. The CDR3 consists of 14 residues. The V gene's germline CDR1 is SGHKS and CDR2 YYEKEE (reference sequence). For the CDR3, the DNA is TGTGCCAGCAGCCCGCAACAGGGGGACTATGGCTACACCTTC. It is translated as CASSPQQGDYGYTF.

The rearrangement uses TRBV4-2 and TRBJ2-1; 14 nucleotides align to TRBD2. CDR1 is LGHNA, CDR2 YNFKEQ, per germline. V trimming: 0 bases; J trimming: 3 bases; junction bases outside the gene matches: 7. The CDR3 sequence is 19 residues long. The CDR3 DNA reads TGTGCCAGCAGCCAAGAATCGGGACTAGCGGGGGCCAACTACAATGAGCAGTTCTTC. It translates to CASSQESGLAGANYNEQFF.

The chain is built from TRBV9 and TRBJ1-6, with D perhaps TRBD1 (6 bases). The CDR3 sequence is 16 residues long. Germline CDR1 reads SGDLS; CDR2 reads YYNGEE. Trimming took 0 bases from V and 8 from J, leaving 15 bases between them. The CDR3 DNA reads as TGTGCCAGCAGCGTAGGAGCGGGGGGCCAATATTCACCCCTCCACTTT. This sequence encodes CASSVGAGGQYSPLHF.

The chain couples TRBV27 to TRBJ1-6; 8 nucleotides match TRBD1. Germline CDR1 and CDR2: MNHEY and SMNVEV (reference sequence). Trimming at V came to 6 bases and at J to 7 bases, leaving 8 bases not matched to a gene. The CDR3 spans 15 residues. The CDR3 nucleotides are TGTGCCAGCAGAGGGACAGGCGGGCAAAATTCACCCCTCCACTTT. It yields the protein CASRGTGGQNSPLHF.

V is TRBV27 and J is TRBJ1-6; 8 bases are shared with TRBD1. Germline CDR1 is MNHEY and CDR2 is SMNVEV (reference sequence). The CDR3 loop spans 17 amino acids. V shed 6 bases and J 7 bases; nucleotides not matched to a gene: 14. CDR3 in amino acids: CASRPRTGNPLNSPLHF. The CDR3 DNA sequence: TGTGCCAGCAGACCTCGGACAGGGAATCCTCTGAATTCACCCCTCCACTTT.